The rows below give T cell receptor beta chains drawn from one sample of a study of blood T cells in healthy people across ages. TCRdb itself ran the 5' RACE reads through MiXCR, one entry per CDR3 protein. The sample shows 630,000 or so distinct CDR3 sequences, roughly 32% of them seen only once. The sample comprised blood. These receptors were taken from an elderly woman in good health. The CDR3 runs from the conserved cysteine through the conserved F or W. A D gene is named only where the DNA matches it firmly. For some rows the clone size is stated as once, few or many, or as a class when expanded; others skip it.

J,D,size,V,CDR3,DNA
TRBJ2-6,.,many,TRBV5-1,CASTGVSGANVLTF,TGCGCCAGCACCGGAGTCTCTGGGGCCAACGTCCTGACTTTC
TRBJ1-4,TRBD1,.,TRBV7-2,CASGAQGGASNEKLFF,TGTGCCAGCGGAGCCCAGGGGGGGGCATCTAATGAAAAACTGTTTTTT
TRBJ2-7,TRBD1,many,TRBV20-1,CSARWTGRYEQYF,TGCAGTGCCCGTTGGACAGGGCGCTACGAGCAGTACTTC
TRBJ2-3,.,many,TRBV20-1,CSAVQGGDTQYF,TGCAGTGCTGTGCAGGGCGGCGATACGCAGTATTTT
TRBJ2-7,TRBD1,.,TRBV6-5,CASSSGQGRYEQYF,TGTGCCAGCAGTTCGGGACAGGGACGCTACGAGCAGTACTTC
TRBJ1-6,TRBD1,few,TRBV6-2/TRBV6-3,CAGSYRTGDVNGWNSPLHF,TGTGCCGGCAGTTACCGGACAGGGGATGTAAATGGTTGGAATTCACCCCTCCACTTT
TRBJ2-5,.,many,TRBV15,CATSRPQETQYF,TGTGCCACCAGCAGACCCCAAGAGACCCAGTACTTC
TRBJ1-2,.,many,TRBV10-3,CAISGGADNYGYTF,TGTGCCATCAGTGGAGGGGCTGATAACTATGGCTACACCTTC
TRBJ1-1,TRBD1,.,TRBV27,CASSAAGTGRTEAFF,TGTGCCAGCAGTGCCGCCGGGACAGGGCGAACTGAAGCTTTCTTT
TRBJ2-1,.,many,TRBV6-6,CASSYAWDPRYEQFF,TGTGCCAGCAGTTACGCTTGGGACCCCCGATATGAGCAGTTCTTC
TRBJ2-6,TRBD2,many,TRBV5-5,CASSLEGGGTGANVLTF,TGTGCCAGCAGCTTGGAAGGCGGGGGGACCGGGGCCAACGTCCTGACTTTC
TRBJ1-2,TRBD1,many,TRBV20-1,CSALYRGLIDGYTF,TGCAGTGCATTGTACAGGGGGCTAATCGATGGCTACACCTTC
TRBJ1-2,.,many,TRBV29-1,CSGAGGYGYTF,TGCAGCGGGGCCGGGGGCTATGGCTACACCTTC
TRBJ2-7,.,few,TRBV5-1,CASSLDGAGAGVEQYF,TGCGCCAGCAGCTTGGATGGGGCAGGGGCCGGGGTCGAGCAGTACTTC
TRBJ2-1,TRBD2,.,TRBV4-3,CASSQGSGTRPNEQFF,TGCGCCAGCAGCCAGGGGTCTGGGACTAGACCAAATGAGCAGTTCTTC
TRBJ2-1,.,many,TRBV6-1,CASSRDSSDEQFF,TGTGCCAGCAGCCGGGACTCGTCGGATGAGCAGTTCTTC
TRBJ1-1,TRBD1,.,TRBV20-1,CSAEPGQGTPEAFF,TGCAGTGCTGAGCCGGGACAGGGTACTCCTGAAGCTTTCTTT
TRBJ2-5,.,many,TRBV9,CASSVQRGSGETQYF,TGTGCCAGCAGCGTACAGAGGGGGTCAGGTGAGACCCAGTACTTC
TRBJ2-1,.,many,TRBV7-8,CASSLLGRHSREQFF,TGTGCCAGCAGCTTATTGGGCAGGCATTCTCGGGAGCAGTTCTTC
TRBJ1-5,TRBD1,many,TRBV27,CASSPDRVESNQPQHF,TGTGCCAGCAGTCCCGACAGGGTAGAGAGCAATCAGCCCCAGCATTTT
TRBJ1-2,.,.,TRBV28,CASISPGVSGYGYTF,TGTGCCAGCATTTCCCCGGGGGTTTCTGGATATGGCTACACCTTC
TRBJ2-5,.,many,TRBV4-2,CASSQGGGETQYF,TGTGCCAGCAGCCAAGGAGGGGGAGAGACCCAGTACTTC
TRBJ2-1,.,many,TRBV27,CASKQGRASNEQFF,TGTGCCAGCAAACAGGGAAGGGCATCCAATGAGCAGTTCTTC
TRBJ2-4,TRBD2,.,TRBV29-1,CSVAGLAGGGNIQYF,TGCAGCGTTGCCGGACTAGCGGGAGGTGGAAACATTCAGTACTTC
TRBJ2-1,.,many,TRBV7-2,CASSLADRRGNEQFF,TGTGCCAGCAGCTTAGCCGACAGGCGAGGGAATGAGCAGTTCTTC
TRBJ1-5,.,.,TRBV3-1,CASSQVRSQPQHF,TGTGCCAGCAGCCAAGTAAGGAGTCAGCCCCAGCATTTT
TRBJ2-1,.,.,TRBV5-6,CASSRRTGACNEQFF,TGTGCCAGCAGCCGTAGGACGGGTGCCTGCAATGAGCAGTTCTTC
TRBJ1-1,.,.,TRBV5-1,CASSPGGQGDTEAFF,TGCGCCAGCAGCCCCGGAGGTCAGGGCGACACTGAAGCTTTCTTT
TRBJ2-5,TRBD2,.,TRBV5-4,CASSLASGPQETQYF,TGTGCCAGCAGCTTGGCTAGCGGGCCACAAGAGACCCAGTACTTC
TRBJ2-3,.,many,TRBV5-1,CASSSGTQPPSTDTQYF,TGCGCCAGCAGCTCCGGGACACAACCCCCTAGCACAGATACGCAGTATTTT
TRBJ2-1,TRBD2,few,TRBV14,CASSRGLAGALDEQFF,TGTGCCAGCAGCCGGGGGCTAGCGGGGGCCCTGGATGAGCAGTTCTTC
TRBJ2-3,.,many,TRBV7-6,CASSLRGAGSTDTQYF,TGTGCCAGCAGCTTAAGAGGGGCGGGAAGCACAGATACGCAGTATTTT
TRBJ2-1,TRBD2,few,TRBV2,CASSNSGGYEQFF,TGTGCCAGCAGTAATAGCGGGGGCTACGAGCAGTTCTTC
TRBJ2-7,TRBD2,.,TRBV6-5,CASSYLADPTYEQYF,TGTGCCAGCAGTTACCTAGCGGACCCGACCTACGAGCAGTACTTC
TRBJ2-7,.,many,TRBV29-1,CSVERQGTGEQYF,TGCAGCGTTGAAAGGCAGGGAACGGGGGAGCAGTACTTC
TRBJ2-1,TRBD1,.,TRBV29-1,CSVRIDRGPYNEQFF,TGCAGCGTTCGGATCGACAGGGGACCATACAATGAGCAGTTCTTC
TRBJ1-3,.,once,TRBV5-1,CASSPEGNTIYF,TGCGCCAGCAGCCCAGAGGGAAACACCATATATTTT
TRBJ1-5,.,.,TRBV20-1,CSARGYRVDQPQHF,TGCAGTGCTAGAGGATACAGGGTCGATCAGCCCCAGCATTTT
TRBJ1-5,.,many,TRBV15,CATSRRQPDQPQHF,TGTGCCACCAGCAGACGACAGCCAGATCAGCCCCAGCATTTT
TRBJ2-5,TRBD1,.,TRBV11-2,CASSLVRGQETQYF,TGTGCCAGCAGCTTAGTAAGGGGGCAGGAGACCCAGTACTTC